This T cell receptor beta chain was recorded in a study of T cells expressing NK-cell markers. As for the study in general: HCMV seropositivity marked most of the eight sequenced donors; one was seronegative. General study points: The HCMV specificity of the expanded NKG2C+ T cell clones stayed unresolved. Dominant NKG2C+ clonotypes were found to form roughly 1.0-7.0% of CD8+ T cells in over 5 donors.

The CDR3 spans 14 residues. Germline CDR1 SGHTA, CDR2 FQGNSA. For each CDR3 protein, TCRdb gives one entry from its re-call of the 5' RACE reads, without DNA. The sample has 450,000 to 600,000 distinct CDR3 sequences; the top ten hold approximately 3.5%. A note on this clonotype: Its antigen is undetermined.

The specimen was blood T cells: a sorted CD56 or NKG2C T cell subset, CD4+ or CD8+ T cells, or bulk PBMC T cells (not recorded which). The TCR originated in a young man in good health. The chain employs TRBV7-2 and TRBJ1-5; lacking DNA, the TRBD1 call made by TCRdb goes unchecked. CDR3 protein: CASSNGQGEQPQHF.